This is a list of T cell receptor beta chains from one sample in a study of blood T cell repertoires in COVID-19. Some clones are missing from TCRdb's copy, which holds only in-frame ones; the method was immunoSEQ multiplex PCR. The table includes fewer than 250,000 clones, approximately 86% detected once. The sample comprised peripheral blood. The origin of the receptors is a human donor in a cohort sampled during active COVID-19. CDR3s include the opening cysteine and the closing phenylalanine or tryptophan. The D gene is left open where the match is weak. Clone size is stated in some rows and not others, as once, few, many or a class when expanded.

j_call v_call clone_size d_call cdr3_nt cdr3_aa
TRBJ1-5 TRBV30 once - TGTGCCTGGAGCGGTCATAGCAATCAGCCCCAGCATTTT CAWSGHSNQPQHF
TRBJ2-2 TRBV5-1 - TRBD2 TGCGCCAGCAGCTTTAGCGGGAGGAACACCGGGGAGCTGTTTTTT CASSFSGRNTGELFF
TRBJ1-1 TRBV2 - - TGTGCCAGTATTGGGGGCGCTGCCACTGAAGCTTTCTTT CASIGGAATEAFF
TRBJ2-1 TRBV19 - - TGTGCCAGTAGGACTACGACCAATGAGCAGTTCTTC CASRTTTNEQFF
TRBJ2-7 TRBV6-6 few TRBD1 TGTGCCACCCAGGGGGACAGGGGGCGCCTTGAGCAGTACTTC CATQGDRGRLEQYF
TRBJ2-7 TRBV27 - TRBD1 TGTGCCAGCAGTTCGCCGGGACAGTCTTACGAGCAGTACTTC CASSSPGQSYEQYF
TRBJ2-7 TRBV10-2 - TRBD1 TGCGCCAGCAAACCGGGACAGGGGAACTACGAGCAGTACTTC CASKPGQGNYEQYF
TRBJ2-3 TRBV5-1 - TRBD2 TGCGCCAGCAGCTTAACTAGCGGGGGCACAGATACGCAGTATTTT CASSLTSGGTDTQYF
TRBJ1-1 TRBV30 few - TGTGCCTGGAGTTCGGGGGGCACTGAAGCTTTCTTT CAWSSGGTEAFF
TRBJ1-4 TRBV27 - TRBD1 TGTGCCAGCAGTTTTCTGGGACAGTCTAATGAAAAACTGTTTTTT CASSFLGQSNEKLFF
TRBJ2-7 TRBV30 - TRBD1 TGTGCCTGGAGTTGGGGGACAGGGTCATACGAGCAGTACTTC CAWSWGTGSYEQYF
TRBJ2-1 TRBV3-1/TRBV3-2 - TRBD2 TGTGCCAGCAGCCAGGCGGGAGGGGCCCATGAGCAGTTCTTC CASSQAGGAHEQFF
TRBJ2-3 TRBV6-4 - TRBD2 TGTGCCAGCAGTGTACTAGCGGGGGGCCGAGATACGCAGTATTTT CASSVLAGGRDTQYF
TRBJ2-2 TRBV9 once TRBD1 TGTGCCAGCAGCCCAAAGGGACAGGGTTCCATCGGGGAGCTGTTTTTT CASSPKGQGSIGELFF
TRBJ1-4 TRBV9 once - TGTGCCAGCAGCGTAACATCAACTAATGAAAAACTGTTTTTT CASSVTSTNEKLFF
TRBJ1-4 TRBV7-8 - - TGTGCCAGCAGCTTAGCGCAGGGAGGGAATGAAAAACTGTTTTTT CASSLAQGGNEKLFF
TRBJ2-7 TRBV7-2 - TRBD2 TGTGCCAGCAGCTTACGTCTAGCGGGAGTGGAGTACGAGCAGTACTTC CASSLRLAGVEYEQYF
TRBJ1-4 TRBV7-6 - - TGTGCCAGCAGCTTAGGGCAGGCCGCTGAAAAACTGTTTTTT CASSLGQAAEKLFF
TRBJ2-1 TRBV5-1 - TRBD2 TGCGCCAGCAGCTTGTGGAGCGGGGACAATGAGCAGTTCTTC CASSLWSGDNEQFF
TRBJ1-3 TRBV19 - - TGTGCCAGTAGTATAGGCGTGTCCTCTGGAAACACCATATATTTT CASSIGVSSGNTIYF